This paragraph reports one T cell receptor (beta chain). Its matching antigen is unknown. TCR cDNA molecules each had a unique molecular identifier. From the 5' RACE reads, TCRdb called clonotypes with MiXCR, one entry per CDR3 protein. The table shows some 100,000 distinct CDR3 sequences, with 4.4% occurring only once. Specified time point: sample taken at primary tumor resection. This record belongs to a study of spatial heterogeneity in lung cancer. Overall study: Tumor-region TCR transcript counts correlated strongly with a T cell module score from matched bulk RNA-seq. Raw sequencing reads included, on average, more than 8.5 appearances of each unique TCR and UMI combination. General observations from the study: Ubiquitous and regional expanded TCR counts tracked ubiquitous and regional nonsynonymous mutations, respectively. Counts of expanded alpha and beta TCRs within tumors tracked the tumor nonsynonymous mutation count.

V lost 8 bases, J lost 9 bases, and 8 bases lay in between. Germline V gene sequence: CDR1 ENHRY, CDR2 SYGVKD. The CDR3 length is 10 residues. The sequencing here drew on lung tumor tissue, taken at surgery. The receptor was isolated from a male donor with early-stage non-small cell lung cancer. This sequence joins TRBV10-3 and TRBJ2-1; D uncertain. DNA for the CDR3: TGTGCCATCGGCCGCGGTGAGCAGTTCTTC. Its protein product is CAIGRGEQFF.